This T cell receptor beta chain is from a study of blood T cell repertoires in COVID-19. On the study more broadly: Specimens from acute and convalescent COVID-19 originated in the United States, Italy and Spain.

The CDR3 runs to 17 residues. V lost 8 bases and J lost 5; bases outside the gene matches: 14. Looked up from germline, CDR1 is SQVTM and CDR2 is ANQGSEA. Per the original methods: It was from reference gene primer amplification that nucleated cell counts were estimated. TCRdb's table, derived via immunoSEQ multiplex PCR, lists solely in-frame clones and lacks some. Clone size and the V and J calls come from that table; the DNA yielded D and trimming. Here the sample spans 210,000 or so clones, approximately 90% being singletons. Patients of the Seattle cohort, enrolled during active infection, were followed longitudinally.

This receptor was taken from a man younger than 45 with COVID-19, enrolled during active disease. The sample comprised peripheral blood. This rearrangement joins TRBV29-1 to TRBJ2-3, with 15 bases fitting TRBD2. In nucleotides, the CDR3 is TGCAGCTCTGGAGCCTCTTGGACTAGCGGGAGGGGAGATACGCAGTATTTT. Protein: CSSGASWTSGRGDTQYF.